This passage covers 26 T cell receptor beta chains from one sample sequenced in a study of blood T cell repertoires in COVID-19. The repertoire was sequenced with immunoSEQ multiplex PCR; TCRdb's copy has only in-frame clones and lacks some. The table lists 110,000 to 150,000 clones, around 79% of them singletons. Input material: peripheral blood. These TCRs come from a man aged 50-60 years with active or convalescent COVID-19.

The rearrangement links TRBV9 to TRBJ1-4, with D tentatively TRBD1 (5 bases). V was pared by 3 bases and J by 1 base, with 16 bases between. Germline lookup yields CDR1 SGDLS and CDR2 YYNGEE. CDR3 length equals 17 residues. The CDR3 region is CASSGGRDSITNEKLFF. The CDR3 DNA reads TGTGCCAGCAGCGGCGGACGGGACTCGATAACTAATGAAAAACTGTTTTTT.

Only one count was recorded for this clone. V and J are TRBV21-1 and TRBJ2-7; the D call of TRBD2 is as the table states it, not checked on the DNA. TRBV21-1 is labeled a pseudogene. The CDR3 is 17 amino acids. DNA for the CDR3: TGTGCCAGCAGCAATACTTCGGCTAGCGGGCTCTCCTACGAGCAGTACTTC. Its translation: CASSNTSASGLSYEQYF.

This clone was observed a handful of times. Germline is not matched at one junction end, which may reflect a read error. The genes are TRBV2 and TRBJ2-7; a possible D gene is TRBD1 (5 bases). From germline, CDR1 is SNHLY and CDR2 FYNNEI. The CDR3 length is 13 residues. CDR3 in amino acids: CASSEDRQNEQYF. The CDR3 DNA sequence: TGTGCCAGCAGCGAAGATCGACAGAACGAGCAGTACTTC.

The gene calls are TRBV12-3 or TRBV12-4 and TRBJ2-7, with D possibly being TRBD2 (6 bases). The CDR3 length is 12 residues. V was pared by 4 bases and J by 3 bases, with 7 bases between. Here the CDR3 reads CASSSGVYEQYF. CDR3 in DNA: TGTGCCAGCAGTTCGGGGGTCTACGAGCAGTACTTC.

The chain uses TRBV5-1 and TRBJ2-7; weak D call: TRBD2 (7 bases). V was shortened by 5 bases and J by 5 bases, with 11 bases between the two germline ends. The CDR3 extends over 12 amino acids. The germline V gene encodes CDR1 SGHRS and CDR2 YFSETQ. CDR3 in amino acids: CASRAGANEQYF. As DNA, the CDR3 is TGCGCCAGCAGGGCGGGGGCCAACGAGCAGTACTTC.

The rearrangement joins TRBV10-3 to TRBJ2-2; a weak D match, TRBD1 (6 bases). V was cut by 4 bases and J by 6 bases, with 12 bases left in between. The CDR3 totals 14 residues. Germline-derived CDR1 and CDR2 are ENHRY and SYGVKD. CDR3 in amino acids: CAISAARGSGELFF. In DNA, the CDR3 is TGTGCCATCAGTGCGGCCAGGGGATCCGGGGAGCTGTTTTTT.

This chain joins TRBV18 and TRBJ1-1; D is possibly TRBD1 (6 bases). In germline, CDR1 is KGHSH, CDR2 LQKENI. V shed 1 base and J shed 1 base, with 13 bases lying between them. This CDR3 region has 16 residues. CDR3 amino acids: CASSPQDRGKNTEAFF. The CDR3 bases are TGTGCCAGCTCACCACAGGACAGAGGGAAGAACACTGAAGCTTTCTTT.

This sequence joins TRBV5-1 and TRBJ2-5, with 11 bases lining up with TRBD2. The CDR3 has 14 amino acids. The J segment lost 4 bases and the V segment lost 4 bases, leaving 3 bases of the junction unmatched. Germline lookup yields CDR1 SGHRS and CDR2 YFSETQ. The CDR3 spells CASSQGLAGETQYF. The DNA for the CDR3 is TGCGCCAGCAGCCAAGGACTAGCGGGAGAGACCCAGTACTTC.

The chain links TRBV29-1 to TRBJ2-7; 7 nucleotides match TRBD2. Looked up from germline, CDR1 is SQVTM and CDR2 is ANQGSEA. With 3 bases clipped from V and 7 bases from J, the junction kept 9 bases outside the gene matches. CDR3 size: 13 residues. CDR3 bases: TGCAGCGTTGACCTAGCGGCTTACGGGGAGCAGTACTTC. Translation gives CSVDLAAYGEQYF.

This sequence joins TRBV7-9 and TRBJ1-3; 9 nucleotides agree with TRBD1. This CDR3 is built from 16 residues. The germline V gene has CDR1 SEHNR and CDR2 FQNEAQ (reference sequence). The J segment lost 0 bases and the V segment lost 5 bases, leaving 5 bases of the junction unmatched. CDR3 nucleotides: TGTGCCAGCAGCACCTCGGGACAGGGCTCTGGAAACACCATATATTTT. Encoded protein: CASSTSGQGSGNTIYF. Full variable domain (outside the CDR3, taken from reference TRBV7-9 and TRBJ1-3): DTGVSQNPRHKITKRGQNVTFRCDPISEHNRLYWYRQTLGQGPEFLTYFQNEAQLEKSRLLSDRFSAERPKGSFSTLEIQRTEQGDSAMYLCASSTSGQGSGNTIYFGEGSWLTVV.

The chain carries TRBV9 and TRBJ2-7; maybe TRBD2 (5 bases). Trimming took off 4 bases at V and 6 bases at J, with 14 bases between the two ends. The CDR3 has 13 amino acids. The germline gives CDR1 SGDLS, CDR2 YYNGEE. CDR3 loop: CASSLAVGPEQYF. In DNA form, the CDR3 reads TGTGCCAGCAGCCTAGCCGTGGGCCCCGAGCAGTACTTC.

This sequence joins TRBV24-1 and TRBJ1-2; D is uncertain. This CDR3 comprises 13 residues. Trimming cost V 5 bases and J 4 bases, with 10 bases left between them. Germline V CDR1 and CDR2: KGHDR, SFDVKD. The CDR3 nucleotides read TGTGCCACCAGTGGGGCAGACCCCTATGGCTACACCTTC. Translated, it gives CATSGADPYGYTF.

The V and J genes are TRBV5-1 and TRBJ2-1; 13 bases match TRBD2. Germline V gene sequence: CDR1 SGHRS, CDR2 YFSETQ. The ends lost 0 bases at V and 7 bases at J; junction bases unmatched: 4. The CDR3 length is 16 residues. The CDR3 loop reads CASSLAGLAGANEQFF. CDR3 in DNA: TGCGCCAGCAGCTTGGCCGGACTAGCGGGAGCAAATGAGCAGTTCTTC. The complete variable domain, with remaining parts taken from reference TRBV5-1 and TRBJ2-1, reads KAGVTQTPRYLIKTRGQQVTLSCSPISGHRSVSWYQQTPGQGLQFLFEYFSETQRNKGNFPGRFSGRQFSNSRSEMNVSTLELGDSALYLCASSLAGLAGANEQFFGPGTRLTVL.

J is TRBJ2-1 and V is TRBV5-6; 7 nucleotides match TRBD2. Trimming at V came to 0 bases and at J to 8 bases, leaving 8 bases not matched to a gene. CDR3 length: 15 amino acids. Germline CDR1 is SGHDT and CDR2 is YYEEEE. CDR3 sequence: CASSLGAGTGDEQFF. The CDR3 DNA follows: TGTGCCAGCAGCTTGGGAGCGGGAACCGGCGATGAGCAGTTCTTC.

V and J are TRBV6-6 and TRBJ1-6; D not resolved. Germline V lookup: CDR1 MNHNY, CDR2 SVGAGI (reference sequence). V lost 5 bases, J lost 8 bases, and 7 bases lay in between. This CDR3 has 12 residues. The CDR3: CASSLRDSPLHF. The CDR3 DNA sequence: TGTGCCAGCAGTCTTCGGGATTCACCCCTCCACTTT.

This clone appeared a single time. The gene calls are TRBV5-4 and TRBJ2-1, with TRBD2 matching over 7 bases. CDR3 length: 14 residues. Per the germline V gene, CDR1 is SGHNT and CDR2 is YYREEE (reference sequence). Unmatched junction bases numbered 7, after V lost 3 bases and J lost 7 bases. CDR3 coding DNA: TGTGCCAGCAGCTGGCCGCGGGGGAAGAATGAGCAGTTCTTC. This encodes CASSWPRGKNEQFF.

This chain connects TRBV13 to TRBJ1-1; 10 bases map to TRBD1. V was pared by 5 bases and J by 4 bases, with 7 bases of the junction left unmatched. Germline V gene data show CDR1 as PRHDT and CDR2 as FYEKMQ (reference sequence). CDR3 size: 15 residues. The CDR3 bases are TGTGCCAGCAGCCCCACGTGGGACAGGGGCACTGAAGCTTTCTTT. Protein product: CASSPTWDRGTEAFF.

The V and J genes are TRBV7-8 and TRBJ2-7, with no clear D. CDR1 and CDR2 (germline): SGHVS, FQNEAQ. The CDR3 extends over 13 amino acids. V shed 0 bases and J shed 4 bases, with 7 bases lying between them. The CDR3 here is CASSLARVYEQYF. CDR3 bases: TGTGCCAGCAGCTTAGCACGGGTGTACGAGCAGTACTTC.

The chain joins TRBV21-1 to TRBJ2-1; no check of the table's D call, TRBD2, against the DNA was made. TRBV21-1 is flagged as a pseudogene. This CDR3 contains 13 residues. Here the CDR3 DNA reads TGTGCCAGCATTAGCGGGAGTGGGAATGAGCAGTTCTTC. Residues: CASISGSGNEQFF.

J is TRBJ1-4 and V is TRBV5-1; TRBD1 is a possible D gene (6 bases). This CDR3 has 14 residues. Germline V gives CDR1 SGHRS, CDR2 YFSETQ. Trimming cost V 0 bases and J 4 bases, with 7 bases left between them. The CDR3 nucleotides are TGCGCCAGCAGCTTGGACAGGGATAATGAAAAACTGTTTTTT. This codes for CASSLDRDNEKLFF.

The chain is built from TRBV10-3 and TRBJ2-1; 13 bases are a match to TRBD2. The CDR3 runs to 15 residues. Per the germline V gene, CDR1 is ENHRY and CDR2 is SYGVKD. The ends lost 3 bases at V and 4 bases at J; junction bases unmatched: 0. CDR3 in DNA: TGTGCCATCAGTGAACTAGCGGGAGGGTACAATGAGCAGTTCTTC. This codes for CAISELAGGYNEQFF.

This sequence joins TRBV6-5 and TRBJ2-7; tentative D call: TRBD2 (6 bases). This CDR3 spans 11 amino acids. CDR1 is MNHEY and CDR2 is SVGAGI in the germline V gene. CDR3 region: CVWDFPYEQYF. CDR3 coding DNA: TGTGTGTGGGACTTTCCCTACGAGCAGTACTTC.

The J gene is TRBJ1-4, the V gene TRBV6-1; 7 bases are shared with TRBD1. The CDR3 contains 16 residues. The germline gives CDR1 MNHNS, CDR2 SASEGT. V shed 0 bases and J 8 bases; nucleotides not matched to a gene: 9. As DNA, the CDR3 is TGTGCCAGCAGTGAAGCGTGGTACAGGGGAACCGAAAAACTGTTTTTT. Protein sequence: CASSEAWYRGTEKLFF.

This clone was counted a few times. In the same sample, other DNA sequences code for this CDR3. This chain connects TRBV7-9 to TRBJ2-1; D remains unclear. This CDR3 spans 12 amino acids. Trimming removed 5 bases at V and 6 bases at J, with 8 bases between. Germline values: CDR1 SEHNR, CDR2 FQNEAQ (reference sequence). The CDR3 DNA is TGTGCCAGCAGCCTTTCGAGCAATGAGCAGTTCTTC. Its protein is CASSLSSNEQFF. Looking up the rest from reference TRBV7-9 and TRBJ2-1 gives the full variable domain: DTGVSQNPRHKITKRGQNVTFRCDPISEHNRLYWYRQTLGQGPEFLTYFQNEAQLEKSRLLSDRFSAERPKGSFSTLEIQRTEQGDSAMYLCASSLSSNEQFFGPGTRLTVL.

The CDR3: CASSLLATSYNEQFF. The CDR3 nucleotides are TGTGCCAGCAGCTTGCTAGCCACATCCTACAATGAGCAGTTCTTC. The genes are TRBV5-4 and TRBJ2-1; D is possibly TRBD2 (5 bases). CDR3 length equals 15 residues. Germline V gene sequence: CDR1 SGHNT, CDR2 YYREEE (reference sequence). The V end lost 1 base, the J end lost 1 base, and 9 bases lay between the germline ends.

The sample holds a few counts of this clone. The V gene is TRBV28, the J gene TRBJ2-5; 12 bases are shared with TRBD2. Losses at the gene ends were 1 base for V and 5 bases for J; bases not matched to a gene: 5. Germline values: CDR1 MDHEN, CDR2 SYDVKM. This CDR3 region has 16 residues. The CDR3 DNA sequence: TGTGCCAGCAGTTTATCGACTAGCGGGAGTCGTGAGACCCAGTACTTC. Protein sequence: CASSLSTSGSRETQYF.